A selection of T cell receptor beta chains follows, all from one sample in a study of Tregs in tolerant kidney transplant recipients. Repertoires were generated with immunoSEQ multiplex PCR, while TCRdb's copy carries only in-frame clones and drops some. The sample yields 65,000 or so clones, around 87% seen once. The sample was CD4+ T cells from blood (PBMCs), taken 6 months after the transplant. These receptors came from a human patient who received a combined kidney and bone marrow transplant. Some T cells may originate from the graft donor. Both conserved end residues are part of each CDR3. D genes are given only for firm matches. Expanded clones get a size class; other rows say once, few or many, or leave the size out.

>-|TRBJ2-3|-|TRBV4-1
TGCGCCAGCAGCCAAGGGTCTCGGTCCCCAGATACGCAGTATTTT
CASSQGSRSPDTQYF
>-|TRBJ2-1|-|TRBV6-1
TGTGCCTATGGGCGGGGCTCCTACAATGAGCAGTTCTTC
CAYGRGSYNEQFF
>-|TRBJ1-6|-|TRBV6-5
TGTGCCAGCAGTTACGAGGAGGAGAATTCCCCCCTCCACTTT
CASSYEEENSPLHF
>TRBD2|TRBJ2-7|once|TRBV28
TGTGCCAGCAGCCTGACTAGCGGGTACACCTACGAGCAGTACTTC
CASSLTSGYTYEQYF
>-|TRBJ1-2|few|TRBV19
TGTGCCAGTAGTATTCAGGGTTTCTTCAACTATGGCTACACCTTC
CASSIQGFFNYGYTF
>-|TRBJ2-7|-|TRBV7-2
TGTGCCAGCAGCTTACCACAAGCCTACGAGCAGTACTTC
CASSLPQAYEQYF
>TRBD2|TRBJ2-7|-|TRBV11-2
TGTGCCAGCAGCCCGCTAGCGGTGGTGTACGAGCAGTACTTC
CASSPLAVVYEQYF
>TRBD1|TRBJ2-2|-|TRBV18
TGTGCCAGCTCACACAACCGGGACAGCTACACCGGGGAGCTGTTTTTT
CASSHNRDSYTGELFF
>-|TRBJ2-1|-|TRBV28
TGTGCCAGCAGCCACCCCCAGGGGCGGAGCTCCTACAATGAGCAGTTCTTC
CASSHPQGRSSYNEQFF
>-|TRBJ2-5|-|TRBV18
TGTGCCAGCTCACCCGGATTTCAGGCTACCCAGTACTTC
CASSPGFQATQYF
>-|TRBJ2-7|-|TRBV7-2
TGTGCCAGCAGCTGGGGGCTAGCGGTTTTCTCCTACGAGCAGTACTTC
CASSWGLAVFSYEQYF
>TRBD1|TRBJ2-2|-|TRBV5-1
TGCGCCAGCAGCAAACCGGGACAGGGCAACACCGGGGAGCTGTTTTTT
CASSKPGQGNTGELFF
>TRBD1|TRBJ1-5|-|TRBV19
TGTGCCAGTAGTGGCGGGACAGGGGGCGCAAGATTCAATCAGCCCCAGCATTTT
CASSGGTGGARFNQPQHF
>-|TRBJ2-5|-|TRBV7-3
TGTGCCAGCAGCTTTGCCGGGAGAGAGACCCAGTACTTC
CASSFAGRETQYF
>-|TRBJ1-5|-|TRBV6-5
TGTGCCAGCAGTTACTCGAGGGGGGGAGGTCAGCCCCAGCATTTT
CASSYSRGGGQPQHF
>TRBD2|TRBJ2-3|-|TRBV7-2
TGTGCCAGCAGCTTTCGGAGACTAGCGGGAGGGAGTGAAGATACGCAGTATTTT
CASSFRRLAGGSEDTQYF
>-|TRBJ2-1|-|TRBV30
TGTGCCTGGAGTAGACTGTACGGGAGCGTCAATGAGCAGTTCTTC
CAWSRLYGSVNEQFF
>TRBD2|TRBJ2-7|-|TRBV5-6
TGTGCCAGCAGCTTGGGAGTAGCGGGCCACTCCTACGAGCAGTACTTC
CASSLGVAGHSYEQYF
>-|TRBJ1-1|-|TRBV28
TGTGCCAGCACGATAGGTGGCGGCCTGAACACTGAAGCTTTCTTT
CASTIGGGLNTEAFF
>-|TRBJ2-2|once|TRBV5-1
TGCGCCAGCAGCTTGGGTCCAGGGACGAACACCGGGGAGCTGTTTTTT
CASSLGPGTNTGELFF
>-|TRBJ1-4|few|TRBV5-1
TGCGCCAGCAGCTTGAACAGGGTTAATGAAAAACTGTTTTTT
CASSLNRVNEKLFF
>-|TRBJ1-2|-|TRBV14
TGTGCCAGCAGCCCCTACCTACGGAACACGGGGTATGGCTACACCTTC
CASSPYLRNTGYGYTF
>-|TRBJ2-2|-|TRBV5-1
TGCGCCAGCAGCTTGGAGTGGGCAGGGTCCGCCGGGGAGCTGTTTTTT
CASSLEWAGSAGELFF
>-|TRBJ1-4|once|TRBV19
TGTGCCAGCCAAAGGGGGTTTGGTGAAAAACTGTTTTTT
CASQRGFGEKLFF
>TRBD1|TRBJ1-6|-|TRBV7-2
TGTGCCAGCAGCTTAGGCGCAGGGGGGCATTCACCCCTCCACTTT
CASSLGAGGHSPLHF
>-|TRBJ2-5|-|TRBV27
TGTGCCAGCAGTTTTCTGGGAGGACAAGAGACCCAGTACTTC
CASSFLGGQETQYF
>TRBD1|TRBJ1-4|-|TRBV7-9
TGTGCCAGCAGCCTCGGGACAGGGGCCACTTTTAATGAAAAACTGTTTTTT
CASSLGTGATFNEKLFF
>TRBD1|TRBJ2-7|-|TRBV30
TGTGCCTGGAGTGGGGACAGGGGTCGCAACGAGCAGTACTTC
CAWSGDRGRNEQYF
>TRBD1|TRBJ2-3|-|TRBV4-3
TGCGCCAGCAGCCAACCGGGACAGGTCCCAGATACGCAGTATTTT
CASSQPGQVPDTQYF
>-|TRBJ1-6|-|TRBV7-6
TGTGCCAGCAGCTTAGCTCCTGGAGGGAGCTCCTATAATTCACCCCTCCACTTT
CASSLAPGGSSYNSPLHF
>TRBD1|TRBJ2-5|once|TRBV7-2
TGTGCCAGCAGCCCCCAGAGGGGGCATGGAGAGACCCAGTACTTC
CASSPQRGHGETQYF
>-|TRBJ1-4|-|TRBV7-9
TGTGCCAGCAGCTCCGACAGGAATGAAAAACTGTTTTTT
CASSSDRNEKLFF
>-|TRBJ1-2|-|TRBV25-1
TGTGCCAGCCATCGAGACAGTAACTATGGCTACACCTTC
CASHRDSNYGYTF
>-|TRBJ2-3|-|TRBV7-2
TGTGCCAGCAGCTTAGTAGGACGGGGGAGCACAGATACGCAGTATTTT
CASSLVGRGSTDTQYF
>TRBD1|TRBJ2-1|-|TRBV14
TGTGCCAGCAGCCCGCGGACAGGGCGGGCTGACAATGAGCAGTTCTTC
CASSPRTGRADNEQFF
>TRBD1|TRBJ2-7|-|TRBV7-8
TGTGCCAGCAGCTTATTGACAGGGGAGTACGAGCAGTACTTC
CASSLLTGEYEQYF
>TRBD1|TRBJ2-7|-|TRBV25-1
TGTGCCAGCAAAAAACAGGGGTCAGGCTACGAGCAGTACTTC
CASKKQGSGYEQYF
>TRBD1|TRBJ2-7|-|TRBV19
TGTGCCAGTAGTATAGGGGGACAGGGGGCCTACGAGCAGTACTTC
CASSIGGQGAYEQYF
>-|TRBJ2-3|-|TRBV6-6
TGTGCCAGCGAGCAGAGGCAGGGATTAGGAGATACGCAGTATTTT
CASEQRQGLGDTQYF
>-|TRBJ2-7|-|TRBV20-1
TGCAGTGCGGAGGTTGCCTACGAGCAGTACTTC
CSAEVAYEQYF
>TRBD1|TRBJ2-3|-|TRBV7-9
TGTGCCAGCAGCCCGAGGGGGCCGGATACGCAGTATTTT
CASSPRGPDTQYF
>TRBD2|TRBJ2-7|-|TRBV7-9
TGTGCCAGCAGCTTAGAGGCGGGAGCTTTGCTCGAGCAGTACTTC
CASSLEAGALLEQYF
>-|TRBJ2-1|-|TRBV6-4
TGTGCCAGCAGCCCGGGACTCTTGGGCTTGAAAGACAATGAGCAGTTCTTC
CASSPGLLGLKDNEQFF
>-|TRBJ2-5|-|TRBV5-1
TGCGCCAGCAGCGAACTAGGTTCGGAGACCCAGTACTTC
CASSELGSETQYF
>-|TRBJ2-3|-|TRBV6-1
TGTGCCGGCTTGGGTGGCAGGACGCAGTATTTT
CAGLGGRTQYF